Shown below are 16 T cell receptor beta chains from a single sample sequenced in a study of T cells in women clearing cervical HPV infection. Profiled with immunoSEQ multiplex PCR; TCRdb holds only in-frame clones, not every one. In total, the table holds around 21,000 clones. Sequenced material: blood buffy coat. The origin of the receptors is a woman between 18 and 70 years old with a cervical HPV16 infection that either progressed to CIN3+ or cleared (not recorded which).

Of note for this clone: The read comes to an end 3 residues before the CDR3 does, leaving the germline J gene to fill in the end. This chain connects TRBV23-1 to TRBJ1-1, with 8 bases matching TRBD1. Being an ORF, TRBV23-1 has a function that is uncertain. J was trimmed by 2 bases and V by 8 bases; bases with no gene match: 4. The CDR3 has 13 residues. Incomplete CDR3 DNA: TGCGCCAGCGGCGGGACAGGAAACACTGAA. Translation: CASGGTGNTE. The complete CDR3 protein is CASGGTGNTEAFF.

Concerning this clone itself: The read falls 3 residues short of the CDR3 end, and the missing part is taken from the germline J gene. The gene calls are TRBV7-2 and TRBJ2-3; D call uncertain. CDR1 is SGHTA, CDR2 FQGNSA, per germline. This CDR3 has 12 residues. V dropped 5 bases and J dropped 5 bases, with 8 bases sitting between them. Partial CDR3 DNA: TGTGCCAGCAGCCTCAGTCGAGATACG. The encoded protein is CASSLSRDT. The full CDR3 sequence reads CASSLSRDTQYF.

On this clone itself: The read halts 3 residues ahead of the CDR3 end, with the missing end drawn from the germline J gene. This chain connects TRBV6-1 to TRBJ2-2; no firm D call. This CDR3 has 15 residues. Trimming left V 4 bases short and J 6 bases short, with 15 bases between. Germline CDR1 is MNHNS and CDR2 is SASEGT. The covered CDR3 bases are TGTGCCAGCAGTGGCCGGCAGGTGGGCGCCGGGGAG. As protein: CASSGRQVGAGE. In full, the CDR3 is CASSGRQVGAGELFF.

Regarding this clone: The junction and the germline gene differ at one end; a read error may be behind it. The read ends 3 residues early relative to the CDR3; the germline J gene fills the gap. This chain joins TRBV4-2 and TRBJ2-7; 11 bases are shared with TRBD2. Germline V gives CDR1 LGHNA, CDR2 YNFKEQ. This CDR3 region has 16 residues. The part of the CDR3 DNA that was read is TGCGCCAGCAGCCAAGATCTAGCTAGCGGGAGGTACGAG. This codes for CASSQDLASGRYE. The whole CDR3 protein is CASSQDLASGRYEQYF.

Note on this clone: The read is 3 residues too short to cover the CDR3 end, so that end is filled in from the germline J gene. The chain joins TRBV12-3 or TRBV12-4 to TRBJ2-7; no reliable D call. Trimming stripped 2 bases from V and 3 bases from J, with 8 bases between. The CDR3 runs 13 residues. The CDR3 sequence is CASSLQVNYEQYF. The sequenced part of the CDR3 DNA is TGTGCCAGCAGTTTACAGGTCAACTACGAG.

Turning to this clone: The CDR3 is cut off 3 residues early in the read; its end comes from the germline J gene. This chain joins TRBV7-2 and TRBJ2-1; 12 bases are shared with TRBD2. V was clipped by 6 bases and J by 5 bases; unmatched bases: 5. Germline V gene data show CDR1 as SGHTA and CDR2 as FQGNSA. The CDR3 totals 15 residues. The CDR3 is CASSWTSGTNNEQFF. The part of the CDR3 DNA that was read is TGTGCCAGCAGTTGGACTAGCGGGACCAACAATGAG.

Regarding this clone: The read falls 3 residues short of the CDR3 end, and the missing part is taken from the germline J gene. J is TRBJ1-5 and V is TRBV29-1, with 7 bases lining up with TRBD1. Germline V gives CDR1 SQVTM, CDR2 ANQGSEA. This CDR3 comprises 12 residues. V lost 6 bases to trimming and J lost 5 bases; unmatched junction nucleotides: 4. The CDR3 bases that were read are TGCAGCGTCGGGACAGCCGATCAGCCC. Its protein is CSVGTADQP. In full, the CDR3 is CSVGTADQPQHF.

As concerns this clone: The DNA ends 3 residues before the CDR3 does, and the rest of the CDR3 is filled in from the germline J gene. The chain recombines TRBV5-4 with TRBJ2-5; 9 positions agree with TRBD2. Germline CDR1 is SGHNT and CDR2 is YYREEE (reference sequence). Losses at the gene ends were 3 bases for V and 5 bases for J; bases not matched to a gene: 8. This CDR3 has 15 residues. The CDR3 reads CASSWRSGSGETQYF. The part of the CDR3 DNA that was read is TGTGCCAGCAGCTGGCGTAGCGGGAGTGGGGAGACC.

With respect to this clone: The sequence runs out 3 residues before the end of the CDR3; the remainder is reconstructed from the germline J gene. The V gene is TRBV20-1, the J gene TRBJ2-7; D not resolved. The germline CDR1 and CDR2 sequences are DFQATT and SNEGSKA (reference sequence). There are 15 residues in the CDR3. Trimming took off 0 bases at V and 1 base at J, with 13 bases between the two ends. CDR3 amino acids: CSARDSGFKSYEQYF. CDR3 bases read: TGCAGTGCTAGAGATTCGGGTTTTAAATCCTACGAG.

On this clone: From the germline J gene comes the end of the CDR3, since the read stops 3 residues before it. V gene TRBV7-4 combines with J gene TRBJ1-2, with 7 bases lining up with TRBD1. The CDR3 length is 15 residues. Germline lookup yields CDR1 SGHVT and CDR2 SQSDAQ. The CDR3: CASSHRGPERCIYTF. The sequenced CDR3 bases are TGTGCCAGCAGCCATAGGGGGCCCGAGAGGTGTATC.

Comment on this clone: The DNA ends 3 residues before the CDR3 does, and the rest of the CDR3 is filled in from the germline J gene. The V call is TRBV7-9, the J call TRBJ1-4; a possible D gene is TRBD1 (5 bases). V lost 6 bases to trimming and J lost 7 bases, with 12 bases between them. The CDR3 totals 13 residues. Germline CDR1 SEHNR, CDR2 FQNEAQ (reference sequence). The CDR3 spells CASRGGVGEKLFF. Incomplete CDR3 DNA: TGTGCCAGCAGAGGAGGGGTCGGTGAAAAA.

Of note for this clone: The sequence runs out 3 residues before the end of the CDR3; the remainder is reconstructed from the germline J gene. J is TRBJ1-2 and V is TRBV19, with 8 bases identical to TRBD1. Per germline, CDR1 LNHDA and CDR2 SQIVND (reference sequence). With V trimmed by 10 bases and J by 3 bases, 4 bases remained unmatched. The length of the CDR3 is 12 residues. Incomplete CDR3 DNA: TGTGCCACACAACAGGGGGACTATGGC. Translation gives CATQQGDYG. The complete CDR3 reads CATQQGDYGYTF. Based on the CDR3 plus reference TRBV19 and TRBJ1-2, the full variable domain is DGGITQSPKYLFRKEGQNVTLSCEQNLNHDAMYWYRQDPGQGLRLIYYSQIVNDFQKGDIAEGYSVSREKKESFPLTVTSAQKNPTAFYLCATQQGDYGYTFGSGTRLTVV.

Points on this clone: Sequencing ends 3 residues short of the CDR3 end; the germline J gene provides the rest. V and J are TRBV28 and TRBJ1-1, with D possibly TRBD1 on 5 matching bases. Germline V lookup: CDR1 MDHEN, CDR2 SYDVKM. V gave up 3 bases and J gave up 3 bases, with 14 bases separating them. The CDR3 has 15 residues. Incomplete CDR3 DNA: TGTGCCAGCAGTTTCCCAAACGGGGGTGACACTGAA. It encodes CASSFPNGGDTE. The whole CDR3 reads CASSFPNGGDTEAFF.

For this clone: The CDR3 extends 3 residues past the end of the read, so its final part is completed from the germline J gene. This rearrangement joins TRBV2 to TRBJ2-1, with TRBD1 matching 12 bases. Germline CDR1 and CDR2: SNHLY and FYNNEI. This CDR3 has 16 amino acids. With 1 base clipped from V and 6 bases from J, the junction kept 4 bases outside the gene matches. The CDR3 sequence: CASSEDGTGGFNEQFF. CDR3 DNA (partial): TGTGCCAGCAGTGAAGACGGGACAGGGGGCTTCAATGAG.

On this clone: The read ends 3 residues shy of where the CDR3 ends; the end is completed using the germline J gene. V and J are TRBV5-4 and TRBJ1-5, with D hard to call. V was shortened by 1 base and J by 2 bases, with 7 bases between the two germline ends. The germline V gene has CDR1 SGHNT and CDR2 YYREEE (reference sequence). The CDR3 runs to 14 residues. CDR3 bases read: TGTGCCAGCAGCTTGTTCCAGGGCAATCAGCCC. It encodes CASSLFQGNQP. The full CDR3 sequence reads CASSLFQGNQPQHF.

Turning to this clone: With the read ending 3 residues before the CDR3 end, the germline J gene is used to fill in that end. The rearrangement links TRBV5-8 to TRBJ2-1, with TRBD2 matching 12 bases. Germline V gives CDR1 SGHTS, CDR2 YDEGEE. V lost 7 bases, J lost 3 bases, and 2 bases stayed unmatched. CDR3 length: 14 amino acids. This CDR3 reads CASGLAGLYNEQFF. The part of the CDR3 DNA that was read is TGTGCCAGCGGACTAGCGGGGCTCTACAATGAG.